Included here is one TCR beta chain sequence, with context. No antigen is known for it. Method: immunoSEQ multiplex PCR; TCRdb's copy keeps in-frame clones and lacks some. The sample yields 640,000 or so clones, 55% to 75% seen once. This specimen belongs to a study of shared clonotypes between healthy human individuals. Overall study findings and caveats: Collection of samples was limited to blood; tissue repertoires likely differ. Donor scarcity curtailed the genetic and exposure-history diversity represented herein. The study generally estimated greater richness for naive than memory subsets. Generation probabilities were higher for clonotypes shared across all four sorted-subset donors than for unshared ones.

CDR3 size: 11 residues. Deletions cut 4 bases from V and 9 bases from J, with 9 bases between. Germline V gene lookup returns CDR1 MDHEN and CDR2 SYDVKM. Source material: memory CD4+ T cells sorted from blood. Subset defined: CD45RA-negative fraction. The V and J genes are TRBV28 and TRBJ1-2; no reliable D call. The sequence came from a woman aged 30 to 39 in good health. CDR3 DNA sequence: TGTGCCAGCAGTTCAACTTCGAGCTACACCTTC. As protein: CASSSTSSYTF.